This entry describes one T cell receptor (beta chain). Produced via immunoSEQ multiplex PCR; TCRdb's table is partial and in-frame only. There are under 250,000 clones in the sample; 83% occur only once, and roughly 5.5% lies in the top ten. This sample is drawn from a study of blood T cell repertoires in COVID-19. About the study: Specimens from acute and convalescent COVID-19 originated in the United States, Italy and Spain.

Sequences were obtained from peripheral blood. The TCR comes from a human donor in a cohort sampled during active COVID-19.

The CDR3 reads CASSPPGPTGMNTEAFF. As DNA, the CDR3 is TGCGCCAGCAGCCCTCCAGGACCCACAGGGATGAACACTGAAGCTTTCTTT. The chain carries TRBV5-1 and TRBJ1-1, with D possibly TRBD1 on 6 matching bases. The CDR3 loop spans 17 amino acids. V lost 4 bases, J lost 0 bases, and 19 bases lay in between. Germline V CDR1 and CDR2: SGHRS, YFSETQ.